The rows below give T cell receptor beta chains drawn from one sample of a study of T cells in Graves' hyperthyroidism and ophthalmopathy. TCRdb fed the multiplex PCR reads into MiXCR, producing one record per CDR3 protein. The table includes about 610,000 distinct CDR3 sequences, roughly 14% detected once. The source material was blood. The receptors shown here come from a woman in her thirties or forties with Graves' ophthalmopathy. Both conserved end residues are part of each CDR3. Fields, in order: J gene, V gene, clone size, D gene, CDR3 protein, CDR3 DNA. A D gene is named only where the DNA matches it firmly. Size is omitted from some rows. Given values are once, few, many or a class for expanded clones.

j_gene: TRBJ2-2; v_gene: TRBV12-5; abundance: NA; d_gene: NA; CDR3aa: CASGSGTVRTGELFF; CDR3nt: TGTGCTAGTGGTTCGGGGACGGTGAGGACCGGGGAGCTGTTTTTT
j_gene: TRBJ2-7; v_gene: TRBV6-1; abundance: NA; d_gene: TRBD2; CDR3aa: CASSEAGSLSEEQYF; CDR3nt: TGTGCCAGCAGCGAAGCGGGGAGCCTCTCTGAAGAGCAGTACTTC
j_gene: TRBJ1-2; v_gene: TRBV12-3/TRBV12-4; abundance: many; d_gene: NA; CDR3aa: CASSGDRYGYTF; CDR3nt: TGTGCCAGCAGTGGGGACCGCTATGGCTACACCTTC
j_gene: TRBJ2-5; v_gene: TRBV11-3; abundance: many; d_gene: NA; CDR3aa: CASSPQPGTQYF; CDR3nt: TGTGCCAGCAGCCCGCAGCCTGGGACCCAGTACTTC
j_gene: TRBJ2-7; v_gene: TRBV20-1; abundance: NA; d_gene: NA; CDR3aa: CSARGTPLTYEQYF; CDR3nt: TGCAGTGCTAGAGGGACACCGCTCACCTACGAGCAGTACTTC
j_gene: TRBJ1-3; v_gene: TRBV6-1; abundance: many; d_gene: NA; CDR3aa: CASRPAFSTSGNTIYF; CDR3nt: TGTGCCAGCAGGCCAGCTTTCTCAACTTCTGGAAACACCATATATTTT
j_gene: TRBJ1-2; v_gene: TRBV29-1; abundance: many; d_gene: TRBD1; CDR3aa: CSGTGAEGYGYTF; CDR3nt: TGCAGCGGGACAGGGGCCGAGGGCTATGGCTACACCTTC
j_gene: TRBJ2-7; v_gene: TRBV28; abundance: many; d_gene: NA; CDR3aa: CASRNSYNTYEQYF; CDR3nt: TGTGCCAGCAGAAACTCCTATAATACCTACGAGCAGTACTTC
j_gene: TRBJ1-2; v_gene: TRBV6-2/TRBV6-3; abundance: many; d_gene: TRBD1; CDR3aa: CASSKQGDSGYTF; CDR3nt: TGTGCCAGCAGCAAACAGGGGGACAGTGGCTACACCTTC
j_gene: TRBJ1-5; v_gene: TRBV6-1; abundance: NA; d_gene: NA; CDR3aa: CASVQGYSNQPQHF; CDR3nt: TGTGCCAGCGTACAGGGCTATAGCAATCAGCCCCAGCATTTT
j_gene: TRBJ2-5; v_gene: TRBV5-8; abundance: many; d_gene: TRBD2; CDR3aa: CASSPRLAGEVETQYF; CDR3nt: TGTGCCAGCAGCCCACGACTAGCGGGGGAAGTAGAGACCCAGTACTTC
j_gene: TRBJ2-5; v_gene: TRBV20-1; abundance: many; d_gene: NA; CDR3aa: CSATPRRQVHQETQYF; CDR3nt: TGCAGTGCTACCCCCAGAAGGCAGGTTCACCAAGAGACCCAGTACTTC
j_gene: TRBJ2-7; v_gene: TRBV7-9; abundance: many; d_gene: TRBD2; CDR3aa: CASSYQPGLAPYEQYF; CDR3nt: TGTGCCAGCAGCTACCAACCGGGACTAGCGCCCTACGAGCAGTACTTC
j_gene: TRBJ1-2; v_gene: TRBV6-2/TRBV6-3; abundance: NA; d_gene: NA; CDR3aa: CASRSPGRTTINYGYTF; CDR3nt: TGTGCCAGCAGATCCCCGGGACGGACGACGATAAACTATGGCTACACCTTC
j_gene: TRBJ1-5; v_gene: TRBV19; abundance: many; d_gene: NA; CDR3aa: CASTLTGGGQPQHF; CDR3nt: TGTGCCAGTACCTTAACAGGAGGGGGTCAGCCCCAGCATTTT
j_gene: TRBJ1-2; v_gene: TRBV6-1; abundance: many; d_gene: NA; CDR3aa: CASSEAPGARDGYTF; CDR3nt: TGTGCCAGCAGTGAAGCCCCGGGGGCGAGAGATGGCTACACCTTC
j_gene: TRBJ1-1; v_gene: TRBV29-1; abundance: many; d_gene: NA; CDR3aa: CSTPTGMNTEAFF; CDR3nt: TGCAGCACCCCGACAGGAATGAACACTGAAGCTTTCTTT
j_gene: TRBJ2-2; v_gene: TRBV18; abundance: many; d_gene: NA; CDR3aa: CASSRMPASGELFF; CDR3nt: TGTGCCAGCTCCCGCATGCCAGCGTCCGGGGAGCTGTTTTTT
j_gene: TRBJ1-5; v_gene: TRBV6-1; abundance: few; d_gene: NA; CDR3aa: CASSLRDARQPQHF; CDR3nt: TGTGCCAGCAGTCTCCGGGACGCACGTCAGCCCCAGCATTTT
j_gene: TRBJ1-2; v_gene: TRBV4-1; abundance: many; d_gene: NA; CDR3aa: CASSQERPLGYGYTF; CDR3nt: TGCGCCAGCAGCCAAGAGCGACCCCTCGGCTATGGCTACACCTTC